This TCR beta chain was sequenced during a study of T cell repertoires in cytomegalovirus infection. Each CDR3 protein is one row after TCRdb ran MiXCR on the reads. The data contain approximately 990,000 distinct CDR3 sequences, approximately 31% of them singletons. As concerns this clonotype: The antigen is not known.

Germline V gene lookup returns CDR1 MNHEY and CDR2 SVGAGI. Trimming shortened V by 2 bases and J by 7 bases, and 12 bases separated the two germline ends. CDR3 length: 14 residues. This receptor was obtained from a human donor in good health (CMV status not recorded). Some clones in this sample may be carry-over from other donors' samples. The source material was cultured CD8+ T cells from PBMCs, sampled from culture after CMV antigen stimulation. The chain is built from TRBV6-5 and TRBJ2-4; D is possibly TRBD1 (6 bases). CDR3 sequence (DNA): TGTGCCAGCAGTTACGGGACACCAGCGAACATTCAGTACTTC. Protein sequence: CASSYGTPANIQYF.